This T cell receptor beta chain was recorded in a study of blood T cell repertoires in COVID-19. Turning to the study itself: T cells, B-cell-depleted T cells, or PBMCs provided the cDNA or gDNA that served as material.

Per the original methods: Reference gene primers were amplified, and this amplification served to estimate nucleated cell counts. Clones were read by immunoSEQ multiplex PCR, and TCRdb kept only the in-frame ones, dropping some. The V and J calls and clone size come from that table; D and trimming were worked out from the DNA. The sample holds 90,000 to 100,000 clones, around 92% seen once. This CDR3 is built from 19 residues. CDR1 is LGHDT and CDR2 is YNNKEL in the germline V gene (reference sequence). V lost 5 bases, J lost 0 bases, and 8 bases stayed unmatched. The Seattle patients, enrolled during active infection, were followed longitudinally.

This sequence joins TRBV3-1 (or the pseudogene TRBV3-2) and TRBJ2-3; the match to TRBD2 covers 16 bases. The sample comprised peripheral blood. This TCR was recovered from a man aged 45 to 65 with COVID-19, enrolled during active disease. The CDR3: CASSLGLAGGPTSTDTQYF. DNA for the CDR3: TGTGCCAGCAGCTTGGGACTAGCGGGGGGGCCAACTAGCACAGATACGCAGTATTTT.